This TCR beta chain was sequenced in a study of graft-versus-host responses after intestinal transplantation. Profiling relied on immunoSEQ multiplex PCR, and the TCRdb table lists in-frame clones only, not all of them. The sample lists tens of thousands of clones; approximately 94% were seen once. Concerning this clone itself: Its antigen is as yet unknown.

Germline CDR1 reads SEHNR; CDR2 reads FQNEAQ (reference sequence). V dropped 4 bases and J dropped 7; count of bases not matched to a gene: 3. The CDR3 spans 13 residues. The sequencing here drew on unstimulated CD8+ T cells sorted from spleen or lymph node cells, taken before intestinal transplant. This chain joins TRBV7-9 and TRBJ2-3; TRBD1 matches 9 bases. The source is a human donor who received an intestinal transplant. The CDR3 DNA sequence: TGTGCCAGCAGCTGGACAGGGGCGTATACGCAGTATTTT. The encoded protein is CASSWTGAYTQYF.